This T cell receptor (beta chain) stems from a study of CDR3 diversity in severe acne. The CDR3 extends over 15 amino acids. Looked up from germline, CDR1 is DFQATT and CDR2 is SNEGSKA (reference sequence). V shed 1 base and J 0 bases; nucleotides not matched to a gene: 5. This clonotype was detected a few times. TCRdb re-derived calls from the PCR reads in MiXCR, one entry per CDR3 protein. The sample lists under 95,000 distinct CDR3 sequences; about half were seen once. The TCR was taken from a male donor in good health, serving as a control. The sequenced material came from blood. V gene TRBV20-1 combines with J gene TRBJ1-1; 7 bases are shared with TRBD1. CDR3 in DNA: TGCAGTGCTAGAGCGGACAGGCGCATGAACACTGAAGCTTTCTTT. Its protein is CSARADRRMNTEAFF.